Below are 18 T cell receptor beta chains sequenced from a single sample in a study of T-cell reconstitution after alpha-beta-depleted transplantation in children. Unique molecular identifiers were used in preparing the TCRbeta library. TCRdb analysed the PCR reads with MiXCR anew, one entry per CDR3 protein. The sample holds some 43,000 distinct CDR3 sequences, around 9% seen once. The input for sequencing was PBMCs, mostly from graft donor cells, taken 60 days after TCRalphabeta/CD19-depleted stem cell transplant. The receptors here all came from a male patient between 2 and 15 years old who had a stem cell transplant for chronic granulomatous disease, so the T cells may come from the graft donor.

This clonotype has a count of ten or more. Written as DNA, the CDR3 is TGTGCCAGCAGTTTGGGGCATCGGACTAGCGGCTCCTACGAGCAGTACTTC. It is translated as CASSLGHRTSGSYEQYF. This chain connects TRBV12-3 or TRBV12-4 to TRBJ2-7, with 10 bases lining up with TRBD2. The CDR3 covers 17 residues. V gave up 3 bases and J gave up 0 bases; unmatched junction bases: 8.

This clonotype was counted at least ten times. The chain uses TRBV11-2 and TRBJ2-1, with D perhaps TRBD1 (7 bases). The CDR3 consists of 16 residues. V was trimmed by 5 bases and J by 0 bases, leaving 14 bases between them. Germline V gene data show CDR1 as SGHAT and CDR2 as FQNNGV. CDR3 protein: CASSRGRDSSYNEQFF. CDR3 DNA sequence: TGTGCCAGCAGCCGTGGGCGGGACAGCTCCTACAATGAGCAGTTCTTC. Based on the CDR3 plus reference TRBV11-2 and TRBJ2-1, the full variable domain is EAGVAQSPRYKIIEKRQSVAFWCNPISGHATLYWYQQILGQGPKLLIQFQNNGVVDDSQLPKDRFSAERLKGVDSTLKIQPAKLEDSAVYLCASSRGRDSSYNEQFFGPGTRLTVL.

The rearrangement uses TRBV27 and TRBJ2-5; D is unresolved. V was pared by 7 bases and J by 1 base, with 1 base between. Germline lookup yields CDR1 MNHEY and CDR2 SMNVEV (reference sequence). This CDR3 is 10 amino acids long. For the CDR3, the DNA is TGTGCCAGCATCCAAGAGACCCAGTACTTC. This sequence encodes CASIQETQYF.

This clonotype was found a few times. The V gene is TRBV6-5, the J gene TRBJ1-2; a possible D gene is TRBD1 (5 bases). V was clipped by 5 bases and J by 4 bases, with 11 bases between them. The CDR3 consists of 13 residues. The germline V gene encodes CDR1 MNHEY and CDR2 SVGAGI. The CDR3 sequence: CASSTPGRYGYTF. Written as DNA, the CDR3 is TGTGCCAGCAGTACCCCGGGGCGCTATGGCTACACCTTC.

Many counts were recorded for this clonotype. The chain couples TRBV7-9 to TRBJ2-3; D unclear. CDR3 size: 15 residues. From germline, CDR1 is SEHNR and CDR2 FQNEAQ (reference sequence). V lost 4 bases and J 0 bases, leaving 11 bases between the germline ends. CDR3 in amino acids: CASSSQSVSTDTQYF. CDR3 in DNA: TGTGCCAGCAGCTCTCAGTCGGTTAGCACAGATACGCAGTATTTT. Drawing the rest from reference TRBV7-9 and TRBJ2-3, the complete variable domain is DTGVSQNPRHKITKRGQNVTFRCDPISEHNRLYWYRQTLGQGPEFLTYFQNEAQLEKSRLLSDRFSAERPKGSFSTLEIQRTEQGDSAMYLCASSSQSVSTDTQYFGPGTRLTVL.

This clonotype was observed at least ten times. This chain uses TRBV20-1 with TRBJ2-5, with 8 positions matching TRBD2. The trim removed 6 bases at V and 2 bases at J, leaving 11 bases unmatched. This CDR3 comprises 15 residues. Germline V CDR1 and CDR2: DFQATT, SNEGSKA (reference sequence). In nucleotides, the CDR3 is TGCAGTGCCCATCGCGTCGGGAGGGCTCAAGAGACCCAGTACTTC. The encoded protein is CSAHRVGRAQETQYF.

A few counts support this clonotype. The V call is TRBV7-2, the J call TRBJ2-7, with TRBD2 matching over 9 bases. The trim removed 5 bases at V and 0 bases at J, leaving 5 bases unmatched. CDR3 length equals 15 residues. From germline, CDR1 is SGHTA and CDR2 FQGNSA. The CDR3 reads CASSPEGLASYEQYF. The DNA of the CDR3 is TGTGCCAGCAGCCCAGAGGGACTAGCCTCCTACGAGCAGTACTTC. Together with reference TRBV7-2 and TRBJ2-7, the CDR3 gives the full variable domain: GAGVSQSPSNKVTEKGKDVELRCDPISGHTALYWYRQSLGQGLEFLIYFQGNSAPDKSGLPSDRFSAERTGGSVSTLTIQRTQQEDSAVYLCASSPEGLASYEQYFGPGTRLTVT.

This clonotype was counted only a few times. The V and J genes are TRBV12-3 or TRBV12-4 and TRBJ1-2, with TRBD1 matching over 7 bases. With V trimmed by 6 bases and J by 4 bases, 5 bases remained unmatched. CDR3 length: 13 residues. CDR3 loop: CASSLRGSYGYTF. Written as DNA, the CDR3 is TGTGCCAGCAGCCTCAGGGGGAGCTATGGCTACACCTTC.

This clonotype was detected ten times or more. This chain joins TRBV11-3 and TRBJ2-1; 8 nucleotides match TRBD1. This CDR3 is built from 16 residues. Germline-derived CDR1 and CDR2 are SGHNT and YENEEA. V gave up 5 bases and J gave up 8 bases; unmatched junction bases: 14. The CDR3 DNA follows: TGTGCCAGCAGCCGAACCGGGACAGGAATTCGCCATGAGCAGTTCTTC. Its translation is CASSRTGTGIRHEQFF. Full variable domain (missing parts from reference TRBV11-3 and TRBJ2-1): EAGVVQSPRYKIIEKKQPVAFWCNPISGHNTLYWYLQNLGQGPELLIRYENEEAVDDSQLPKDRFSAERLKGVDSTLKIQPAELGDSAVYLCASSRTGTGIRHEQFFGPGTRLTVL.

This clonotype was counted many times. The rearrangement links TRBV3-1 to TRBJ2-7; D is undetermined. Germline CDR1 LGHDT, CDR2 YNNKEL (reference sequence). The V end lost 0 bases, the J end lost 2 bases, and 8 bases lay between the germline ends. This CDR3 spans 14 amino acids. This CDR3 reads CASSQDQPPYEQYF. Here the CDR3 DNA reads TGTGCCAGCAGCCAAGATCAACCCCCCTACGAGCAGTACTTC.

This clonotype was recorded at least ten times. The chain has TRBV29-1 and TRBJ1-2; 7 nucleotides line up with TRBD1. Germline trimming cut 2 bases from V and 4 bases from J; bases unmatched to any gene: 4. The length of the CDR3 is 13 residues. From germline, CDR1 is SQVTM and CDR2 ANQGSEA. For the CDR3, the DNA is TGCAGCGTTGAAAAGACAGGGACCTATGGCTACACCTTC. It specifies CSVEKTGTYGYTF. The entire variable domain, with the rest obtained from reference TRBV29-1 and TRBJ1-2, is as follows: SAVISQKPSRDICQRGTSLTIQCQVDSQVTMMFWYRQQPGQSLTLIATANQGSEATYESGFVIDKFPISRPNLTFSTLTVSNMSPEDSSIYLCSVEKTGTYGYTFGSGTRLTVV.

This clonotype was recorded at least ten times. The V gene is TRBV7-6, the J gene TRBJ1-4; the D gene is possibly TRBD1 (5 bases). The germline V gene encodes CDR1 SGHVS and CDR2 FNYEAQ. V was pared by 0 bases and J by 4 bases, with 9 bases between. The CDR3 extends over 15 amino acids. DNA for the CDR3: TGTGCCAGCAGCTTAGCATTGCAGGGTAATGAAAAACTGTTTTTT. It translates to CASSLALQGNEKLFF.

This clonotype was detected ten times or more. J is TRBJ2-1 and V is TRBV3-1; a weak D match, TRBD1 (5 bases). The length of the CDR3 is 15 residues. The germline V gene encodes CDR1 LGHDT and CDR2 YNNKEL (reference sequence). Trimming removed 4 bases from V and 0 bases from J, with 10 bases in between. Here the CDR3 reads CASSLTVSSYNEQFF. The CDR3 DNA reads as TGTGCCAGCAGCCTGACAGTGAGCTCCTACAATGAGCAGTTCTTC.

This clonotype was seen more than once but under ten times. V is TRBV4-2 and J is TRBJ1-5; weak D call: TRBD1 (5 bases). Trimming removed 4 bases from V and 6 bases from J, with 16 bases in between. Germline CDR1 LGHNA, CDR2 YNFKEQ. This CDR3 is 15 amino acids long. The CDR3 DNA is TGTGCCAGCAGCCTTGTATCAGGGAGCCCTCAGCCCCAGCATTTT. It encodes CASSLVSGSPQPQHF.

A word on this clonotype: This may arise from a read error, as a much more abundant clone is one base away. The rearrangement uses TRBV19 and TRBJ2-2, with D possibly being TRBD1 (5 bases). Germline V gives CDR1 LNHDA, CDR2 SQIVND (reference sequence). The CDR3 is 15 residues long. This chain's CDR3 is CASSMGQANTRELFF. The CDR3 nucleotides read TGTGCCAGTAGTATGGGGCAGGCGAACACCAGGGAGCTGTTTTTT.

This chain connects TRBV10-1 to TRBJ2-1, with 8 bases fitting TRBD2. V lost 4 bases to trimming and J lost 8 bases; unmatched junction nucleotides: 10. The CDR3 sequence is 15 residues long. Germline CDR1 and CDR2: WNHNN and SYGVQD (reference sequence). The CDR3 region has the DNA TGCGCCAGCAGTGTCTTAGCGGGAACGGACGATGAGCAGTTCTTC. This translates into CASSVLAGTDDEQFF.

This clonotype was observed at least ten times. The V and J genes are TRBV28 and TRBJ1-2, with TRBD1 matching 7 bases. The length of the CDR3 is 15 residues. Germline CDR1 reads MDHEN; CDR2 reads SYDVKM. Trimming at V came to 10 bases and at J to 0 bases, leaving 11 bases not matched to a gene. CDR3 loop: CAIGQVPLANYGYTF. As DNA, the CDR3 is TGTGCCATCGGACAGGTACCACTCGCTAACTATGGCTACACCTTC.

This clonotype was picked up many times. This chain uses TRBV12-3 or TRBV12-4 with TRBJ2-1, with 11 bases fitting TRBD1. The CDR3 is 15 residues long. With V trimmed by 7 bases and J by 4 bases, 6 bases remained unmatched. The CDR3 is CASTSDRGLYNEQFF. DNA for the CDR3: TGTGCCAGCACCTCGGACAGGGGGCTTTACAATGAGCAGTTCTTC.